Reported below is one T cell receptor beta chain. This sample was taken from a study of blood T cell repertoires in COVID-19. Germline V CDR1 and CDR2: LGHNA, YNFKEQ. The CDR3 consists of 13 residues. The junction had 4 bases not matched to a gene; V was cut back by 2 bases and J by 9 bases. Original data processing: The assay estimated nucleated cells by amplifying reference gene primers. TCRdb's copy holds only in-frame clones and misses some; the assay was immunoSEQ multiplex PCR. D and trimming were read from the DNA, whereas the V and J calls and clone size are those reported in that table. Found here are 200,000 to 250,000 clones, 70% to 90% of them singletons; the top ten hold 10% to 14%. Assignment of participants to cohorts was predicated upon participant-reported clinical history.

Sequenced material: PBMCs or T cells enriched from blood (not recorded which). The receptor was isolated from a man aged 25-45 years who had recovered from COVID-19. This chain uses TRBV4-2 with TRBJ1-1; the match to TRBD1 covers 9 bases. CDR3 nucleotides: TGTGCCAGCAGCCAACTGGGACAGGGCCAAGCTTTCTTT. Translated: CASSQLGQGQAFF.